The 28 T cell receptor beta chains listed next were all sequenced from one sample in a study of beta chain features in type 1 diabetes (dated by TCRdb to 2016 to 2019). The library was built by means of the immunoSEQ multiplex PCR assay. All of the isolated RNA was reverse transcribed with the High Capacity cDNA Reverse Transcription Kit, so expressed TCRB transcripts were sequenced. TCRdb took this table from immuneACCESS and kept in-frame rearrangements with V and J called. Such tables lack part of the clones; where checked against another copy, unresolved V genes explain under half of the gap, and the rest is unexplained. The sample table records more than 15,000 clones; around 59% of these occur just once. The ten largest clones take up about 0.43% of the sample. The specimen was stem cell memory CD4+ T cells from blood. According to the study, the label for this sample's cell subset or site signals: stem cell-like memory CD4+ T cells. Receptors originate from a woman aged 18-29 years in good health.

This clone was detected only a few times. The CDR3 spells CASPGLAGGLGELFF. CDR3 sequence (DNA): TGTGCCAGCCCGGGACTAGCGGGAGGGCTTGGGGAGCTGTTTTTT. V usage is TRBV6-1 and J usage is TRBJ2-2; 16 bases fit TRBD2. J gave up 8 bases and V 8 bases, and 5 bases lay outside the gene matches. The CDR3 contains 15 residues. From germline, CDR1 is MNHNS and CDR2 SASEGT.

The gene calls are TRBV10-3 and TRBJ2-7; 9 bases agree with TRBD1. CDR1 is ENHRY and CDR2 is SYGVKD in the germline V gene. V trimming: 0 bases; J trimming: 7 bases; junction bases outside the gene matches: 7. This CDR3 contains 15 residues. In nucleotides, the CDR3 is TGTGCCATCAGTGAGTCAGCGACAGGGGGGGATGAGCAGTACTTC. Translating gives CAISESATGGDEQYF.

This clone has more than one count but fewer than ten. The rearrangement uses TRBV23-1 and TRBJ2-7; tentatively, D is TRBD2 (5 bases). TRBV23-1 is an open reading frame whose function is uncertain. The V gene lost 4 bases and the J gene lost 3 bases, with 22 bases spanning the gap. The CDR3 extends over 17 amino acids. The DNA for the CDR3 is TGCGCCAGCAGTCCTCCGAGGGTCGGGCCGCGGAGCTACGAGCAGTACTTC. As protein: CASSPPRVGPRSYEQYF.

The V and J genes are TRBV5-1 and TRBJ1-1; D might be TRBD1 (5 bases). The CDR3 has 15 residues. Germline loops: CDR1 SGHRS, CDR2 YFSETQ. V dropped 7 bases and J dropped 10 bases, with 26 bases sitting between them. The CDR3 DNA sequence: TGCGCCAGCTCACGAAGCAGGGATACTCAGGCCGGAGCTTTCTTT. Amino acid sequence: CASSRSRDTQAGAFF.

The J gene is TRBJ2-1, the V gene TRBV11-2, with 11 bases aligning to TRBD2. The trim removed 5 bases at V and 4 bases at J, leaving 7 bases unmatched. This CDR3 region has 16 residues. The germline gives CDR1 SGHAT, CDR2 FQNNGV. CDR3 nucleotides: TGTGCCAGCAGCCCCAGCCGACTAGCGGGATACAATGAGCAGTTCTTC. It specifies CASSPSRLAGYNEQFF.

The chain carries TRBV19 and TRBJ1-2, with D hard to call. Trimming removed 2 bases at V and 2 bases at J, with 9 bases between. The CDR3 loop spans 14 amino acids. CDR1 and CDR2 (germline): LNHDA, SQIVND (reference sequence). The CDR3 DNA reads TGTGCCAGTAGTATAATCGGTGCCAACTATGGCTACACCTTC. This codes for CASSIIGANYGYTF.

The chain carries TRBV2 and TRBJ1-2, with D possibly TRBD1 on 5 matching bases. The CDR3 contains 14 residues. V lost 7 bases and J lost 8, with 20 bases in between. Per germline, CDR1 SNHLY and CDR2 FYNNEI. The CDR3 DNA reads as TGTGCCAGCAAAAATGCAGGGTTGGTAGACGGCTACACCTTC. Its translation: CASKNAGLVDGYTF.

The chain is built from TRBV5-6 and TRBJ2-7; 7 bases map to TRBD2. The CDR3 has 14 amino acids. The junction had 7 bases not matched to a gene; V was cut back by 2 bases and J by 5 bases. The germline gives CDR1 SGHDT, CDR2 YYEEEE. The CDR3 DNA reads as TGTGCCAGCAGCTTACGACCAGGGAGGGACGAGCAGTACTTC. Amino acid sequence: CASSLRPGRDEQYF.

This sequence joins TRBV20-1 and TRBJ1-4, with a tentative D call TRBD1 (5 bases). Germline CDR1 is DFQATT and CDR2 is SNEGSKA (reference sequence). This CDR3 has 11 amino acids. Trimming took off 5 bases at V and 5 bases at J, with 6 bases between the two ends. The CDR3, as DNA: TGCAGTGCTGACAGAAATGAAAAACTGTTTTTT. Residues: CSADRNEKLFF.

The rearrangement uses TRBV4-1 and TRBJ2-1; 8 bases match TRBD2. V lost 1 base, J lost 0 bases, and 5 bases stayed unmatched. This CDR3 has 17 amino acids. In germline, CDR1 is MGHRA, CDR2 YSYEKL. The CDR3 region is CASSQGSGGRSYNEQFF. The CDR3 DNA reads TGCGCCAGCAGCCAAGGCAGCGGGGGCCGCTCCTACAATGAGCAGTTCTTC.

The chain uses TRBV12-5 and TRBJ2-2; no reliable D call. V lost 9 bases and J 5 bases, leaving 10 bases between the germline ends. The CDR3 is 12 residues long. CDR1 and CDR2 from the germline V gene are LGHNT and FRNRAP. The CDR3 spells CASSPGTGELFF. The CDR3 DNA follows: TGTGCTAGCAGCCCGGGTACCGGGGAGCTGTTTTTT.

V and J are TRBV5-5 and TRBJ2-1; 11 positions match TRBD2. This CDR3 contains 17 residues. J was trimmed by 7 bases and V by 0 bases; bases with no gene match: 9. Germline assignment: CDR1 SGHKS and CDR2 YYEKEE (reference sequence). The CDR3 sequence is CASSLEAASGRINEQFF. In DNA, the CDR3 is TGTGCCAGCAGCTTGGAAGCTGCTAGCGGGAGGATAAATGAGCAGTTCTTC.

The chain employs TRBV30 and TRBJ1-2; TRBD1 might be the D (5 bases). Germline V lookup: CDR1 GTSNPN, CDR2 SVGIG (reference sequence). This CDR3 is 15 amino acids long. The germline V and J ends were trimmed by 0 bases and 0 bases, with 11 bases remaining between them. CDR3 coding DNA: TGTGCCTGGAGTGTACGGGGGAGGTCTAACTATGGCTACACCTTC. As protein: CAWSVRGRSNYGYTF. The full variable domain, rest sourced from reference TRBV30 and TRBJ1-2, is SQTIHQWPATLVQPVGSPLSLECTVEGTSNPNLYWYRQAAGRGLQLLFYSVGIGQISSEVPQNLSASRPQDRQFILSSKKLLLSDSGFYLCAWSVRGRSNYGYTFGSGTRLTVV.

The chain couples TRBV6-1 to TRBJ1-1; D gene unclear. The CDR3 runs to 13 residues. The germline V gene encodes CDR1 MNHNS and CDR2 SASEGT. The CDR3 DNA follows: TGTGTTTCGCAAACCGACTTGAACACTGAAGCTTTCTTT. Encoded protein: CVSQTDLNTEAFF.

This rearrangement joins TRBV2 to TRBJ1-5; the D gene is possibly TRBD1 (5 bases). This CDR3 spans 15 amino acids. Germline V CDR1 and CDR2: SNHLY, FYNNEI. The V gene lost 6 bases and the J gene lost 2 bases, with 14 bases spanning the gap. The CDR3 spells CASRGWQGGNQPQHF. The CDR3 nucleotides are TGTGCCAGCAGGGGGTGGCAGGGTGGCAATCAGCCCCAGCATTTT.

This sequence joins TRBV18 and TRBJ2-7; tentative D call: TRBD2 (6 bases). CDR3 size: 15 residues. V lost 2 bases, J lost 1 base, and 12 bases lay in between. In germline, CDR1 is KGHSH, CDR2 LQKENI. The CDR3 is CASSPMGGNSYEQYF. DNA of the CDR3: TGTGCCAGCTCACCAATGGGCGGGAATTCCTACGAGCAGTACTTC.

The V gene is TRBV28, the J gene TRBJ2-7; TRBD2 is a possible D gene (6 bases). CDR1 MDHEN and CDR2 SYDVKM come from the germline V gene. The CDR3 sequence is 15 residues long. With 6 bases removed from V and 1 base from J, the gap between germline ends came to 16 bases. Written as DNA, the CDR3 is TGTGCCAGCAGCCTAAAACCCCGGGAGTCCTACGAGCAGTACTTC. Amino acid sequence: CASSLKPRESYEQYF.

The table lists this clone with a count of one. The V and J genes are TRBV6-5 and TRBJ1-1; no clear D. Germline V gene lookup returns CDR1 MNHEY and CDR2 SVGAGI. V was shortened by 8 bases and J by 0 bases, with 10 bases between the two germline ends. The CDR3 has 13 residues. The CDR3 DNA reads TGTGCCAGCTATGACTCGGTGAACACTGAAGCTTTCTTT. Its protein is CASYDSVNTEAFF.

The chain recombines TRBV4-1 with TRBJ1-2; D possibly corresponds to TRBD1 (5 bases). Deletions cut 3 bases from V and 5 bases from J, with 16 bases between. This CDR3 region has 15 residues. The germline V gene encodes CDR1 MGHRA and CDR2 YSYEKL. CDR3 in amino acids: CASSQGPERGYGYTF. The CDR3 DNA is TGCGCCAGCAGCCAGGGCCCCGAACGGGGGTATGGCTACACCTTC.

The chain joins TRBV30 to TRBJ2-5, with a weak D call TRBD1 (5 bases). Between the trimmed V and J ends, which lost 1 base and 5 bases, there was a span of 8 bases. The length of the CDR3 is 12 residues. Germline CDR1 is GTSNPN and CDR2 is SVGIG (reference sequence). CDR3 coding DNA: TGTGCCTGGAGTGAAAGGGGTGAGACCCAGTACTTC. It encodes CAWSERGETQYF.

The V gene is TRBV18, the J gene TRBJ2-1; 10 nucleotides agree with TRBD2. Germline assignment: CDR1 KGHSH and CDR2 LQKENI. V was clipped by 5 bases and J by 4 bases; unmatched bases: 8. The length of the CDR3 is 16 residues. The CDR3 DNA sequence: TGTGCCAGCTCAAAGCCAAGCGGGAGGGTTTACAATGAGCAGTTCTTC. Protein: CASSKPSGRVYNEQFF.

V is TRBV7-9 and J is TRBJ1-6; no firm D call. This CDR3 has 14 residues. V was clipped by 0 bases and J by 8 bases, with 8 bases between them. Germline V lookup: CDR1 SEHNR, CDR2 FQNEAQ (reference sequence). The CDR3 sequence: CASSLALRDSPLHF. The DNA for the CDR3 is TGTGCCAGCAGCTTAGCCCTCCGGGATTCACCCCTCCACTTT.

J is TRBJ1-2 and V is TRBV19; possibly TRBD1 for D (6 bases). V was trimmed by 7 bases and J by 2 bases, leaving 11 bases between them. This CDR3 comprises 13 residues. Germline V lookup: CDR1 LNHDA, CDR2 SQIVND (reference sequence). The CDR3: CASNTGTNYGYTF. The CDR3 DNA sequence: TGTGCCAGTAACACAGGGACAAACTATGGCTACACCTTC.

This sequence joins TRBV5-1 and TRBJ2-1; the D is unclear. V was clipped by 3 bases and J by 6 bases, with 7 bases between them. Germline values: CDR1 SGHRS, CDR2 YFSETQ. This CDR3 comprises 12 residues. In nucleotides, the CDR3 is TGCGCCAGCAGCTCTACGCGCAATGAGCAGTTCTTC. This encodes CASSSTRNEQFF. Full variable domain (remainder filled in from reference TRBV5-1 and TRBJ2-1): KAGVTQTPRYLIKTRGQQVTLSCSPISGHRSVSWYQQTPGQGLQFLFEYFSETQRNKGNFPGRFSGRQFSNSRSEMNVSTLELGDSALYLCASSSTRNEQFFGPGTRLTVL.

The rearrangement joins TRBV11-2 to TRBJ2-1; no reliable D call. The germline CDR1 and CDR2 sequences are SGHAT and FQNNGV. This CDR3 spans 14 amino acids. Between the trimmed V and J ends, which lost 0 bases and 3 bases, there was a span of 6 bases. In DNA, the CDR3 is TGTGCCAGCAGCTTAGATCAATTCTACAATGAGCAGTTCTTC. Its protein product is CASSLDQFYNEQFF.

This clone was recorded only once. The chain joins TRBV7-2 to TRBJ2-2, with 10 bases matching TRBD2. The CDR3 is made up of 15 amino acids. V was pared by 3 bases and J by 6 bases, with 4 bases of the junction left unmatched. Germline V gene lookup returns CDR1 SGHTA and CDR2 FQGNSA. In DNA, the CDR3 is TGTGCCAGCAGCTTGGCTAGCGGGAGATCCGGGGAGCTGTTTTTT. Its translation is CASSLASGRSGELFF.

The V and J genes are TRBV5-6 and TRBJ1-1; 8 bases fit TRBD1. Germline assignment: CDR1 SGHDT and CDR2 YYEEEE. Losses at the gene ends were 4 bases for V and 0 bases for J; bases not matched to a gene: 2. The CDR3 covers 14 residues. The CDR3 reads CASSRQGMNTEAFF. CDR3 coding DNA: TGTGCCAGCAGCCGACAGGGGATGAACACTGAAGCTTTCTTT.

The rearrangement uses TRBV7-2 and TRBJ2-7; D is perhaps TRBD1 (6 bases). The CDR3 sequence is 15 residues long. V lost 3 bases to trimming and J lost 5 bases, with 17 bases between them. The germline V gene encodes CDR1 SGHTA and CDR2 FQGNSA. CDR3 amino acids: CASSFSRDRSHEQYF. The CDR3 DNA reads TGTGCCAGCAGCTTCAGCCGAGACAGGTCCCACGAGCAGTACTTC.